Sequencing of this TCR beta chain was carried out in a study of cytomegalovirus exposure and HLA in healthy donors. Study information: A previous analysis identified more than 100 million unique TCR beta sequences derived from roughly 180 million T cells. Study results and caveats: Certain indistinguishable V segments, among them TRBV6-2 and TRBV6-3, were excluded. A later analysis, which compared TCR beta chains of equal frequency, found the HLA-associated ones more clonally expanded. Within an earlier analysis, most TCR beta V segments proved productive either about 90% or about 30% of the time.

It was with 60 Vbeta and 13 Jbeta primers that the PCR ran. Method: immunoSEQ multiplex PCR; TCRdb's copy keeps in-frame clones and lacks some. The sample has about 220,000 clones, 60% to 80% seen once; the top ten hold less than 2%. Per the germline V gene, CDR1 is LNHNV and CDR2 is YYDKDF (reference sequence). CDR3 length equals 16 residues. The V and J ends lost 5 bases and 1 base, in that order; junction bases with no gene match: 6. Regarding this clone: The antigen remains unidentified.

The sequencing input was PBMCs. The sequence was obtained from a woman aged 25 to 39 in good health and CMV-seronegative. The J gene is TRBJ2-3, the V gene TRBV15; TRBD2 matches at 10 bases. The CDR3 loop is CATSRGGTSGTDTQYF. The CDR3, as DNA: TGTGCCACCAGCCGAGGGGGGACTAGCGGCACAGATACGCAGTATTTT.